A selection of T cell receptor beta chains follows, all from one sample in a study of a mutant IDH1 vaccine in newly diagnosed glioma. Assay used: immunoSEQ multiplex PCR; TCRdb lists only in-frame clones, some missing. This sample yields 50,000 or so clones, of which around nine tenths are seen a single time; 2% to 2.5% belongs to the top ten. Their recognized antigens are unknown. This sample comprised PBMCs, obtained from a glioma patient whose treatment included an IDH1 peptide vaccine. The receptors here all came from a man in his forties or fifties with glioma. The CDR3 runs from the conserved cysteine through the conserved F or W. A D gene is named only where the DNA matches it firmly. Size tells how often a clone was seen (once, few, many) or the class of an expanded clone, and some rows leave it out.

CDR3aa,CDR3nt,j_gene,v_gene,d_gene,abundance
CASRTTSGRAGEQFF,TGTGCCAGTAGGACAACTAGCGGGAGGGCTGGAGAGCAGTTCTTC,TRBJ2-1,TRBV19,TRBD2,NA
CASSPTTFGRGGSGELFF,TGTGCCAGCAGCCCGACCACTTTTGGGCGGGGGGGTTCCGGGGAGCTGTTTTTT,TRBJ2-2,TRBV7-3,TRBD2,NA
CASSRGITDTQYF,TGCGCCAGCAGCCGCGGAATTACAGATACGCAGTATTTT,TRBJ2-3,TRBV4-1,NA,NA
CASSGEPNQPQHF,TGCGCCAGCAGCGGGGAACCAAATCAGCCCCAGCATTTT,TRBJ1-5,TRBV5-1,NA,NA
CASSDVFYRVGETQYF,TGTGCCAGCAGTGACGTCTTCTACAGGGTTGGTGAGACCCAGTACTTC,TRBJ2-5,TRBV6-1,NA,NA
CASSLGGRNTGELFF,TGTGCCAGCAGTTTAGGCGGTAGGAACACCGGGGAGCTGTTTTTT,TRBJ2-2,TRBV28,NA,NA
CASSLAGQATTNEKLFF,TGCGCCAGCAGCTTGGCAGGACAGGCTACAACTAATGAAAAACTGTTTTTT,TRBJ1-4,TRBV5-1,TRBD1,NA
CASSRSGTGRTYEQYF,TGTGCCAGCAGCAGATCCGGGACAGGGAGGACCTACGAGCAGTACTTC,TRBJ2-7,TRBV5-5,TRBD1,NA
CASRAGRTSGSRSTDTQYF,TGTGCCAGCAGGGCCGGTCGGACTAGCGGGAGTAGGAGCACAGATACGCAGTATTTT,TRBJ2-3,TRBV7-8,TRBD2,NA
CASSRGYNEQFF,TGTGCCAGTAGTAGGGGGTATAATGAGCAGTTCTTC,TRBJ2-1,TRBV19,NA,NA
CASRRREKLFF,TGTGCCTCTAGACGGAGGGAAAAACTGTTTTTT,TRBJ1-4,TRBV21-1,NA,NA
CASSKDGSGKGGPTDTQYF,TGTGCCAGCAGCAAAGACGGTAGCGGGAAGGGGGGACCCACAGATACGCAGTATTTT,TRBJ2-3,TRBV21-1,NA,NA
CASSADSGHGDTQYF,TGTGCCAGCAGCGCGGATAGCGGGCATGGAGATACGCAGTATTTT,TRBJ2-3,TRBV9,TRBD2,NA
CASSSDSNEKLFF,TGCGCCAGCAGCTCTGACAGTAATGAAAAACTGTTTTTT,TRBJ1-4,TRBV5-1,NA,NA
CASSLAEVSQGSGYTF,TGCGCCAGCAGCTTGGCCGAAGTATCCCAGGGGTCCGGCTACACCTTC,TRBJ1-2,TRBV5-1,NA,NA
CASSIVGYPNTQYF,TGTGCCAGTAGTATAGTTGGGTATCCAAATACGCAGTATTTT,TRBJ2-3,TRBV19,NA,NA
CASSLLGTGNTEAFF,TGTGCCAGCAGCTTACTAGGGACGGGAAACACTGAAGCTTTCTTT,TRBJ1-1,TRBV7-9,NA,NA
CASSPHLRETQYF,TGTGCCAGCAGCCCACACCTCAGGGAGACCCAGTACTTC,TRBJ2-5,TRBV27,NA,NA
CASSLGTGYQETQYF,TGCGCCAGCAGCCTCGGGACAGGGTATCAAGAGACCCAGTACTTC,TRBJ2-5,TRBV4-3,TRBD1,NA
CATPDRGGRQYF,TGTGCCACTCCGGACAGGGGGGGCAGACAGTACTTC,TRBJ2-4,TRBV6-1,TRBD1,NA
CASSLFSSGGINTGELFF,TGTGCCAGCAGTTTATTCTCTAGCGGGGGGATTAACACCGGGGAGCTGTTTTTT,TRBJ2-2,TRBV27,TRBD2,NA
CASSPDTQRDTQYF,TGTGCCAGCTCACCCGACACCCAGCGGGATACGCAGTATTTT,TRBJ2-3,TRBV18,NA,few
CAISSDNEQFF,TGTGCCATTAGCTCCGACAATGAGCAGTTCTTC,TRBJ2-1,TRBV10-3,NA,NA
CASSLWGSNTEAFF,TGTGCCAGCAGCTTGTGGGGTTCGAACACTGAAGCTTTCTTT,TRBJ1-1,TRBV5-5,NA,NA
CASWSPLYHSKREDPSSSYNEQFF,TGTGCCAGCTGGAGTCCTCTGTACCACTCAAAGCGGGAGGACCCTTCGAGCTCCTACAATGAGCAGTTCTTC,TRBJ2-1,TRBV2,TRBD2,NA
CASSPEGGNNSPLHF,TGTGCCAGCTCACCGGAAGGGGGTAATAATTCACCCCTCCACTTT,TRBJ1-6,TRBV18,NA,NA
CASTRPGDTEAFF,TGTGCCAGCACCCGGCCGGGGGACACTGAAGCTTTCTTT,TRBJ1-1,TRBV7-9,NA,few
CASTRGVNQPQHF,TGTGCCAGCACCCGTGGGGTGAATCAGCCCCAGCATTTT,TRBJ1-5,TRBV13,NA,NA
CASIDRGFTDTQYF,TGTGCCAGTATTGACAGGGGATTCACAGATACGCAGTATTTT,TRBJ2-3,TRBV19,TRBD1,few
CASSFFYIGQPSYEQYF,TGTGCCAGCAGTTTCTTCTATATTGGACAGCCCTCCTACGAGCAGTACTTC,TRBJ2-7,TRBV27,NA,NA